This T cell receptor (beta chain) was sequenced during a study of blood T cell repertoires in COVID-19. Profiling relied on immunoSEQ multiplex PCR, and the TCRdb table lists in-frame clones only, not all of them. The data show about 280,000 clones, roughly 91% seen once. Germline-derived CDR1 and CDR2 are MNHEY and SVGAGI. Trimming cost V 7 bases and J 1 base, with 10 bases left between them. The CDR3 has 14 amino acids. The chain joins TRBV6-5 to TRBJ2-2; possible D gene TRBD1, 6 bases. The clonotype comes from an older woman who had recovered from COVID-19. Sequencing was performed on PBMCs or T cells enriched from blood (not recorded which). The CDR3 DNA reads as TGTGCCAGCAAGCGACAGGAGAACACCGGGGAGCTGTTTTTT. This encodes CASKRQENTGELFF.